Listed below are T cell receptor beta chains from one sample, sequenced in a study of blood T cell repertoires in COVID-19. Generated by immunoSEQ multiplex PCR, the TCRdb table keeps only in-frame clones and is missing some. The data hold fewer than 300,000 clones, with about nine tenths observed a single time. The source material was PBMCs or T cells enriched from blood (not recorded which). All receptors come from a woman under 40 who had recovered from COVID-19. The CDR3 runs from the conserved cysteine through the conserved F or W. Each record gives: V gene, D gene, J gene, clone size, CDR3 DNA, CDR3 protein. The D gene is left open where the match is weak. Clone size is not always given. Where it is, it says once, few, many or a class for expanded clones.

>TRBV7-9|TRBD2|TRBJ2-5|NA
TGTGCCAGCAGCTCTGGTTCTAGCGGGGCGTTAGAGACCCAGTACTTC
CASSSGSSGALETQYF
>TRBV27|TRBD1|TRBJ2-7|NA
TGTGCCAGCAGTTTATCGCAGGGGGACCTCTTCTCCTACGAGCAGTACTTC
CASSLSQGDLFSYEQYF
>TRBV6-5|NA|TRBJ2-1|NA
TGTGCCAGCAGTTACTCGTCGAGCGGCTCCTACAATGAGCAGTTCTTC
CASSYSSSGSYNEQFF
>TRBV30|NA|TRBJ1-4|NA
TGTGCCTGGAGTAGGGACACCATAGAAAAACTGTTTTTT
CAWSRDTIEKLFF
>TRBV30|NA|TRBJ2-7|NA
TGTGCCTGGAGTGCTTGGGAGGAGCAGTACTTC
CAWSAWEEQYF
>TRBV21-1|NA|TRBJ1-5|NA
TGTGCCAGCAGCATCTTTAATCAGCCCCAGCATTTT
CASSIFNQPQHF
>TRBV24-1|TRBD2|TRBJ2-1|NA
TGTGCCACCAGTGATTTGCCCGGGAGGGGGTCGTACAATGAGCAGTTCTTC
CATSDLPGRGSYNEQFF
>TRBV3-1/TRBV3-2|TRBD2|TRBJ2-5|NA
TGTGCCAGCAGCCAAGGTCTAGCGGGACAAGAGACCCAGTACTTC
CASSQGLAGQETQYF
>TRBV27|NA|TRBJ1-4|NA
TGTGCCAGTAAGGGGGAGATTAATGAAAAACTGTTTTTT
CASKGEINEKLFF
>TRBV7-9|NA|TRBJ1-1|few
TGTGCCAGCAGCTTACTTCTAGGAGGGACTGAAGCTTTCTTT
CASSLLLGGTEAFF
>TRBV10-3|TRBD1|TRBJ2-7|NA
TGTGCCATTCGTGACAGGGACGACGAGCAGTACTTC
CAIRDRDDEQYF